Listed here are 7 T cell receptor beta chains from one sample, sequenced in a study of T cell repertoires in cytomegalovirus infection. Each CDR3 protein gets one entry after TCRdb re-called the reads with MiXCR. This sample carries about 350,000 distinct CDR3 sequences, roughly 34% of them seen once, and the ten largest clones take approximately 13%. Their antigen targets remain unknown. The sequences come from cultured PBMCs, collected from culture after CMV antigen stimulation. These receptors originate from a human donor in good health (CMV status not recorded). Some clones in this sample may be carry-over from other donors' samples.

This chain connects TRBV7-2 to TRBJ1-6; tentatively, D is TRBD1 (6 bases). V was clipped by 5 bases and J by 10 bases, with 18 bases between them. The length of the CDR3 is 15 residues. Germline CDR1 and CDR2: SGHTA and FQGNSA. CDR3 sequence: CASSPIGAQGSPLHF. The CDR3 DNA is TGTGCCAGCAGCCCAATAGGGGCCCAGGGGTCACCCCTCCACTTT.

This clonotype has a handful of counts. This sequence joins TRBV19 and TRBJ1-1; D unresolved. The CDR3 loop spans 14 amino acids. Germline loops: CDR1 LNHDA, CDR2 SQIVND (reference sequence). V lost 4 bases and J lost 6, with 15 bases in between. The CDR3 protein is CASSRSPRSPEAFF. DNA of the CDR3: TGTGCCAGTAGTAGGAGCCCTCGATCTCCTGAAGCTTTCTTT.

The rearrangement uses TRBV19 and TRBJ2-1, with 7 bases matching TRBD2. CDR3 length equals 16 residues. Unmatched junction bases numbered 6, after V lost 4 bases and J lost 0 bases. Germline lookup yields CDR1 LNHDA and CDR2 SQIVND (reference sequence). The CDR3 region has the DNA TGTGCCAGTAGTAAAGATGGGACTAACTCCTACAATGAGCAGTTCTTC. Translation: CASSKDGTNSYNEQFF.

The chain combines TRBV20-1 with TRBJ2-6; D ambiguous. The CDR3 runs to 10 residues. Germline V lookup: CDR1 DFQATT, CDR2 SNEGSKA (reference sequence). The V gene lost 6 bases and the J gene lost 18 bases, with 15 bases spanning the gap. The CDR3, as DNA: TGCAGTGCCGAGGAAGGGCCCCAGACTTTC. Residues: CSAEEGPQTF.

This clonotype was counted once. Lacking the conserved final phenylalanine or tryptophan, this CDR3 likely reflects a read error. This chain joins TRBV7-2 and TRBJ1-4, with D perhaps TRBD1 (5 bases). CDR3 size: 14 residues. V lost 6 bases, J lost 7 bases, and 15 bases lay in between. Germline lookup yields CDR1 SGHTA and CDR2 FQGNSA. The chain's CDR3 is CASRQSVRVEKLFV. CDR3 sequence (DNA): TGTGCCAGCAGACAGAGTGTCAGGGTTGAAAAACTGTTTGTT.

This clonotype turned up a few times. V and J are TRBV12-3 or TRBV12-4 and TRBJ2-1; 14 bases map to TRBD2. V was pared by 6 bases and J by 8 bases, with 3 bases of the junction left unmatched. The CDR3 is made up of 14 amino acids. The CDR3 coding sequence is TGTGCCAGCAGAGGACTAGCGGGAGGCCATGAGCAGTTCTTC. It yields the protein CASRGLAGGHEQFF.

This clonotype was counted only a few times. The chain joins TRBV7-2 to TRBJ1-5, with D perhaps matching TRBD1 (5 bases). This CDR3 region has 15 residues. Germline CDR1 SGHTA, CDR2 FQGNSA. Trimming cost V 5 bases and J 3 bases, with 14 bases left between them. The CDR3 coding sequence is TGTGCCAGCAGCCCATCCGGGACGAACAATCAGCCCCAGCATTTT. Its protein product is CASSPSGTNNQPQHF.